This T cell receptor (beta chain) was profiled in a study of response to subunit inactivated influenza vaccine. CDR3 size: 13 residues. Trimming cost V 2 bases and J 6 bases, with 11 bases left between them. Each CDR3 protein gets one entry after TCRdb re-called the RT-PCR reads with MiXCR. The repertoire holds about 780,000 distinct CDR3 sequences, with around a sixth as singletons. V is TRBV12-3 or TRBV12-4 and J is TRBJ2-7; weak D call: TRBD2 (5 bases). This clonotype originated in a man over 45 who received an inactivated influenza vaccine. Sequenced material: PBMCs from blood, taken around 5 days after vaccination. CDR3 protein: CASSLRGNGEQYF. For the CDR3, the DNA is TGTGCCAGCAGTTTACGGGGAAATGGCGAGCAGTACTTC.